Listed below are T cell receptor beta chains from one sample, sequenced in a study of blood T cell repertoires in COVID-19. Profiled with immunoSEQ multiplex PCR; TCRdb holds only in-frame clones, not every one. The data contain around 160,000 clones, 80% to 90% of them seen just once; the ten biggest clones take up roughly 8.2%. The sequenced sample was peripheral blood. All receptors derive from a man aged 55 to 70 with acute or convalescent COVID-19. The CDR3 runs from the conserved cysteine through the conserved F or W. Each record gives: J gene, V gene, clone size, D gene, CDR3 protein, CDR3 DNA. The D gene is left open where the match is weak. The size of a clone is reported for some rows only, either as once, few or many, or as a class for expanded clones.

TRBJ1-5,TRBV18,once,.,CASSPDRLNQPQHF,TGTGCCAGCTCACCCGACAGGCTTAATCAGCCCCAGCATTTT
TRBJ1-1,TRBV7-3,.,.,CASSSGGANTEAFF,TGTGCCAGCAGCTCGGGTGGGGCTAACACTGAAGCTTTCTTT
TRBJ1-1,TRBV5-1,.,TRBD1,CASSSMTGANTEAFF,TGCGCCAGCAGCTCGATGACAGGGGCGAACACTGAAGCTTTCTTT
TRBJ2-7,TRBV28,.,TRBD2,CASSSATSDSYEQYF,TGTGCCAGCAGTTCGGCGACTAGCGACTCCTACGAGCAGTACTTC
TRBJ2-3,TRBV2,.,.,CASSPGTGSTDTQYF,TGTGCCAGCTCACCAGGGACTGGATCTACAGATACGCAGTATTTT
TRBJ2-3,TRBV4-1,few,TRBD2,CASRPGLAGGINTDTQYF,TGCGCCAGCAGGCCAGGACTAGCGGGAGGGATTAACACAGATACGCAGTATTTT
TRBJ1-2,TRBV7-3,.,TRBD1,CASSLSRDSNYGYTF,TGTGCCAGCAGCTTATCCCGGGACAGTAACTATGGCTACACCTTC
TRBJ2-7,TRBV4-1,.,TRBD2,CASSQLLSGRPYEQYF,TGCGCCAGCAGCCAACTACTTAGCGGGAGACCCTACGAGCAGTACTTC
TRBJ1-1,TRBV28,.,.,CASGEPDSPTEAFF,TGTGCCAGCGGAGAACCGGACAGTCCAACGGAAGCTTTCTTT
TRBJ1-2,TRBV28,.,.,CASRSPGSNYGYTF,TGTGCCAGCAGGTCGCCAGGGTCCAACTATGGCTACACCTTC
TRBJ2-5,TRBV24-1,.,.,CATSDPTGFQETQYF,TGTGCCACCAGTGACCCCACAGGGTTCCAAGAGACCCAGTACTTC
TRBJ2-1,TRBV5-4,.,TRBD1,CASSTRTGGDYNEQFF,TGTGCCAGCAGCACCAGGACAGGTGGGGATTACAATGAGCAGTTCTTC
TRBJ2-1,TRBV5-1,.,.,CASTRDSTYNEQFF,TGCGCCAGCACCCGGGACTCTACCTACAATGAGCAGTTCTTC
TRBJ2-7,TRBV28,.,.,CASNPLGGDEQYF,TGTGCCAGCAACCCCCTCGGCGGCGACGAGCAGTACTTC
TRBJ2-7,TRBV5-1,few,.,CASSLDGVPYEQYF,TGCGCCAGCAGCTTGGACGGGGTCCCCTACGAGCAGTACTTC
TRBJ2-5,TRBV2,.,.,CASRYEGTSRQETQYF,TGTGCCAGCAGATACGAGGGAACTAGCCGACAAGAGACCCAGTACTTC
TRBJ1-2,TRBV5-1,.,.,CASSQWVTRDGYTF,TGCGCCAGCAGCCAGTGGGTCACTAGGGATGGCTACACCTTC
TRBJ2-1,TRBV7-9,.,.,CASMGALGYNEQFF,TGTGCCAGCATGGGGGCCCTCGGCTACAATGAGCAGTTCTTC
TRBJ1-2,TRBV27,.,.,CASSPTANYGYTF,TGTGCCAGCAGTCCGACTGCAAACTATGGCTACACCTTC
TRBJ2-3,TRBV24-1,once,.,CATSDDTGTDTQYF,TGTGCCACCAGTGACGACACAGGGACGGATACGCAGTATTTT
TRBJ1-6,TRBV2,.,.,CASAPEQGGNSPLHF,TGTGCCAGCGCTCCGGAACAGGGTGGTAATTCACCCCTCCACTTT
TRBJ1-4,TRBV18,.,TRBD1,CASSRGESGQGRTTNEKLFF,TGTGCCAGCTCACGTGGAGAATCGGGACAGGGCCGAACAACTAATGAAAAACTGTTTTTT
TRBJ1-1,TRBV10-3,.,.,CAIRASETASTEAFF,TGTGCCATCAGGGCCTCGGAGACAGCGAGCACTGAAGCTTTCTTT
TRBJ1-2,TRBV12-3/TRBV12-4,.,.,CASTIQGLYGYTF,TGTGCCAGCACTATCCAGGGGCTCTATGGCTACACCTTC
TRBJ2-2,TRBV24-1,.,TRBD2,CATSELAGGTGELFF,TGTGCCACCAGTGAGCTAGCGGGAGGAACAGGGGAGCTGTTTTTT
TRBJ1-5,TRBV10-1,.,.,CASSESQTNQPQHF,TGCGCCAGCAGTGAGTCGCAGACTAATCAGCCCCAGCATTTT
TRBJ1-1,TRBV2,.,.,CASSGSGVGNTEAFF,TGTGCCAGCAGTGGGTCAGGGGTCGGGAACACTGAAGCTTTCTTT
TRBJ1-1,TRBV27,.,TRBD1,CASSFSDRGYMNTEAFF,TGTGCCAGCAGTTTCTCGGACAGGGGCTACATGAACACTGAAGCTTTCTTT
TRBJ1-1,TRBV6-5,.,.,CASSYSIRETEAFF,TGTGCCAGCAGTTACTCCATCAGGGAAACTGAAGCTTTCTTT
TRBJ2-1,TRBV28,.,.,CASSLPLKNEQFF,TGTGCCAGCAGTTTACCCCTAAAGAATGAGCAGTTCTTC